This TCR beta chain was identified in a study of neurological immune-mediated disorders. Overall study findings and caveats: Across subjects, expanded clones had no CDR3 amino acid sequences in common, pointing to private repertoires in all groups. Multiple sclerosis patients had less TCR clonal expansion than even healthy controls, unlike HTLV-1-associated myelopathy.

This clonotype showed up many times. The antigen is unknown. Synthesis of cDNA was carried out by template-switch 5'RACE. The reaction used 10-nucleotide random UMIs. TCRdb passed the 5' RACE reads through MiXCR, listing each CDR3 protein once. This table has about 38,000 distinct CDR3 sequences, around 5% appearing once. The sorted libraries were prepared using more than 850,000 CD4+ or CD8+ T cells that had themselves been sorted. This sequence originates from a man younger than 35 in good health. The sequenced sample consisted of CD4+ T cells from blood.

The CDR3 sequence is CASSLLAQGAQPQHF. CDR3 in DNA: TGTGCCAGCAGCTTATTGGCACAGGGGGCCCAGCCCCAGCATTTT. The rearrangement uses TRBV7-8 and TRBJ1-5; 9 nucleotides line up with TRBD1. The CDR3 is 15 residues long. CDR1 and CDR2 (germline): SGHVS, FQNEAQ. The V segment lost 2 bases and the J segment 7 bases; nucleotides outside the gene matches: 6.